These T cell receptor beta chains were read from a single sample in a study of blood T cell repertoires in COVID-19. TCRdb keeps only in-frame clones here, not all; method: immunoSEQ multiplex PCR. Of a few hundred thousand clones listed, more than 70% are singletons. The sample comprised PBMCs or T cells enriched from blood (not recorded which). Receptor source: a woman between 40 and 55 years old with acute COVID-19. Both conserved end residues are part of each CDR3. The order of the fields is D gene, V gene, clone size, J gene, CDR3 protein, CDR3 DNA. A D gene is named only where the DNA matches it firmly. Expanded clones are given a class, and other clones once, few, many or no size at all.

d_gene: .; v_gene: TRBV11-1; abundance: .; j_gene: TRBJ2-5; CDR3aa: CASRSGSYEETQYF; CDR3nt: TGTGCCAGCAGGTCCGGGTCTTACGAAGAGACCCAGTACTTC
d_gene: .; v_gene: TRBV7-9; abundance: once; j_gene: TRBJ1-1; CDR3aa: CASSPGGAQNTEAFF; CDR3nt: TGTGCCAGCAGCCCCGGCGGGGCCCAGAACACTGAAGCTTTCTTT
d_gene: .; v_gene: TRBV7-9; abundance: once; j_gene: TRBJ1-4; CDR3aa: CASSAQSGGRLFF; CDR3nt: TGTGCCAGCAGCGCACAATCCGGGGGGAGACTGTTTTTT
d_gene: .; v_gene: TRBV27; abundance: .; j_gene: TRBJ1-1; CDR3aa: CASKSKNTEAFF; CDR3nt: TGTGCCAGCAAATCAAAGAACACTGAAGCTTTCTTT
d_gene: .; v_gene: TRBV18; abundance: .; j_gene: TRBJ1-2; CDR3aa: CASSQSTGLGGYTF; CDR3nt: TGTGCCAGCTCACAGTCGACAGGCCTCGGTGGCTACACCTTC
d_gene: .; v_gene: TRBV29-1; abundance: .; j_gene: TRBJ1-1; CDR3aa: CSVPDTGEAFF; CDR3nt: TGCAGCGTTCCAGACACAGGGGAAGCTTTCTTT
d_gene: TRBD2; v_gene: TRBV19; abundance: once; j_gene: TRBJ2-2; CDR3aa: CASSSAGGRAGELFF; CDR3nt: TGTGCCAGTAGCTCTGCGGGAGGAAGGGCCGGGGAGCTGTTTTTT
d_gene: TRBD2; v_gene: TRBV19; abundance: .; j_gene: TRBJ2-1; CDR3aa: CASSIVWTSGYNEQFF; CDR3nt: TGTGCCAGTAGTATAGTTTGGACTAGCGGCTACAATGAGCAGTTCTTC
d_gene: TRBD2; v_gene: TRBV10-2; abundance: .; j_gene: TRBJ2-1; CDR3aa: CASSELAGVIYNEQFF; CDR3nt: TGCGCCAGCAGTGAACTAGCGGGAGTGATCTACAATGAGCAGTTCTTC
d_gene: .; v_gene: TRBV18; abundance: once; j_gene: TRBJ2-1; CDR3aa: CASSPGWRNDGEQFF; CDR3nt: TGTGCCAGCTCACCAGGTTGGCGGAATGATGGTGAGCAGTTCTTC
d_gene: .; v_gene: TRBV28; abundance: .; j_gene: TRBJ2-1; CDR3aa: CASSTPGDEQFF; CDR3nt: TGTGCCAGCAGTACCCCCGGGGATGAGCAGTTCTTC
d_gene: .; v_gene: TRBV7-9; abundance: .; j_gene: TRBJ1-1; CDR3aa: CASSPGRETEAFF; CDR3nt: TGTGCCAGCAGTCCAGGCAGGGAAACTGAAGCTTTCTTT
d_gene: TRBD1; v_gene: TRBV18; abundance: .; j_gene: TRBJ2-1; CDR3aa: CASSPVRQGKGEQFF; CDR3nt: TGTGCCAGCTCACCAGTGAGACAGGGGAAAGGTGAGCAGTTCTTC
d_gene: TRBD2; v_gene: TRBV27; abundance: .; j_gene: TRBJ2-5; CDR3aa: CASSAVLAVGGETQYF; CDR3nt: TGTGCCAGCAGCGCAGTACTAGCGGTTGGGGGAGAGACCCAGTACTTC
d_gene: TRBD1; v_gene: TRBV11-3; abundance: few; j_gene: TRBJ1-2; CDR3aa: CASSPQTGPYGYTF; CDR3nt: TGTGCCAGCAGCCCGCAGACAGGGCCCTATGGCTACACCTTC
d_gene: .; v_gene: TRBV4-1; abundance: .; j_gene: TRBJ1-2; CDR3aa: CASSRRTDFHAGYTF; CDR3nt: TGCGCCAGCAGCAGAAGGACAGATTTCCATGCTGGCTACACCTTC
d_gene: TRBD1; v_gene: TRBV7-9; abundance: .; j_gene: TRBJ2-5; CDR3aa: CASSSGQGVARETQYF; CDR3nt: TGTGCCAGCAGCTCCGGACAGGGGGTAGCGCGAGAGACCCAGTACTTC
d_gene: .; v_gene: TRBV5-8; abundance: .; j_gene: TRBJ2-5; CDR3aa: CASSLIRGAETQYF; CDR3nt: TGTGCCAGCAGCTTGATACGGGGGGCAGAGACCCAGTACTTC
d_gene: TRBD1; v_gene: TRBV19; abundance: .; j_gene: TRBJ1-6; CDR3aa: CASSIFGAGQSRPLHF; CDR3nt: TGTGCCAGTAGTATTTTTGGGGCGGGACAGAGCCGACCCCTCCACTTT
d_gene: .; v_gene: TRBV7-8; abundance: .; j_gene: TRBJ2-5; CDR3aa: CASSTGLATTTQYF; CDR3nt: TGTGCCAGCAGTACCGGACTGGCGACAACGACCCAGTACTTC
d_gene: TRBD1; v_gene: TRBV6-2/TRBV6-3; abundance: few; j_gene: TRBJ1-5; CDR3aa: CASSYQPGGSGQPQHF; CDR3nt: TGTGCCAGCAGTTACCAGCCAGGGGGCAGTGGGCAGCCCCAGCATTTT
d_gene: TRBD1; v_gene: TRBV2; abundance: .; j_gene: TRBJ2-5; CDR3aa: CASSEGTGYRETQYF; CDR3nt: TGTGCCAGCAGTGAAGGGACAGGGTATCGAGAGACCCAGTACTTC
d_gene: TRBD2; v_gene: TRBV5-1; abundance: .; j_gene: TRBJ2-3; CDR3aa: CASSPQTSGRTDTQYF; CDR3nt: TGCGCCAGCAGCCCTCAGACTAGCGGGAGGACAGATACGCAGTATTTT
d_gene: .; v_gene: TRBV9; abundance: .; j_gene: TRBJ2-7; CDR3aa: CASSVAGSPNYEQYF; CDR3nt: TGTGCCAGCAGCGTAGCCGGGAGCCCAAACTACGAGCAGTACTTC
d_gene: .; v_gene: TRBV25-1; abundance: .; j_gene: TRBJ1-4; CDR3aa: CASSEWGGGNEKLFF; CDR3nt: TGTGCCAGCAGTGAATGGGGGGGAGGTAATGAAAAACTGTTTTTT
d_gene: TRBD1; v_gene: TRBV7-9; abundance: .; j_gene: TRBJ1-2; CDR3aa: CASSHGTAKGGYTF; CDR3nt: TGTGCCAGCAGCCACGGGACAGCTAAAGGAGGCTACACCTTC
d_gene: .; v_gene: TRBV7-8; abundance: .; j_gene: TRBJ1-1; CDR3aa: CASSSQSGHFEAFF; CDR3nt: TGTGCCAGCAGCTCGCAATCAGGGCATTTTGAAGCTTTCTTT
d_gene: .; v_gene: TRBV11-3; abundance: few; j_gene: TRBJ2-1; CDR3aa: CASSRGASSDEQFF; CDR3nt: TGTGCCAGCAGCCGTGGAGCCAGCTCGGATGAGCAGTTCTTC
d_gene: .; v_gene: TRBV3-1/TRBV3-2; abundance: .; j_gene: TRBJ1-1; CDR3aa: CASGQTVAKAFF; CDR3nt: TGTGCCAGCGGACAGACAGTCGCGAAAGCTTTCTTT
d_gene: .; v_gene: TRBV28; abundance: .; j_gene: TRBJ2-7; CDR3aa: CASSSLREANSYEQYF; CDR3nt: TGTGCCAGCAGTTCCTTGAGGGAGGCGAACTCCTACGAGCAGTACTTC
d_gene: .; v_gene: TRBV29-1; abundance: .; j_gene: TRBJ1-2; CDR3aa: CSATTRADTNYGYTF; CDR3nt: TGCAGCGCTACGACCAGGGCCGACACTAACTATGGCTACACCTTC
d_gene: .; v_gene: TRBV3-1/TRBV3-2; abundance: .; j_gene: TRBJ1-1; CDR3aa: CASSHPGTEAFF; CDR3nt: TGTGCCAGCAGCCACCCGGGAACTGAAGCTTTCTTT
d_gene: TRBD2; v_gene: TRBV20-1; abundance: .; j_gene: TRBJ2-1; CDR3aa: CSASQHSGIGSEQFF; CDR3nt: TGCAGTGCTAGTCAGCATAGCGGGATTGGGAGTGAGCAGTTCTTC
d_gene: TRBD2; v_gene: TRBV19; abundance: .; j_gene: TRBJ2-1; CDR3aa: CASSGLASYNEQFF; CDR3nt: TGTGCCAGTAGCGGACTAGCCTCCTACAATGAGCAGTTCTTC
d_gene: .; v_gene: TRBV28; abundance: .; j_gene: TRBJ2-7; CDR3aa: CASSFRGRAYEQYF; CDR3nt: TGTGCCAGCAGTTTCAGGGGTAGGGCCTACGAGCAGTACTTC
d_gene: TRBD1; v_gene: TRBV28; abundance: .; j_gene: TRBJ1-1; CDR3aa: CASIPGQGRGNTEAFF; CDR3nt: TGTGCCAGCATTCCAGGACAGGGGCGGGGGAACACTGAAGCTTTCTTT
d_gene: .; v_gene: TRBV25-1; abundance: .; j_gene: TRBJ2-3; CDR3aa: CASSEPAGDTQYF; CDR3nt: TGTGCCAGCAGTGAACCCGCGGGGGATACGCAGTATTTT
d_gene: TRBD2; v_gene: TRBV7-7; abundance: .; j_gene: TRBJ2-5; CDR3aa: CASSLRLTSGVQETQYF; CDR3nt: TGTGCTAGCAGCTTAAGGCTCACTAGCGGGGTACAAGAGACCCAGTACTTC
d_gene: TRBD1; v_gene: TRBV2; abundance: .; j_gene: TRBJ1-2; CDR3aa: CASSEEQGFGYGYTF; CDR3nt: TGTGCCAGCAGTGAAGAACAGGGGTTCGGCTATGGCTACACCTTC
d_gene: TRBD1; v_gene: TRBV28; abundance: .; j_gene: TRBJ1-5; CDR3aa: CASSAILTGGSQPQHF; CDR3nt: TGTGCCAGCAGTGCAATCTTAACAGGGGGCTCACAGCCCCAGCATTTT
d_gene: TRBD1; v_gene: TRBV25-1; abundance: .; j_gene: TRBJ1-1; CDR3aa: CASSGPGQGATEAFF; CDR3nt: TGTGCCAGCAGTGGGCCGGGACAGGGGGCTACTGAAGCTTTCTTT
d_gene: .; v_gene: TRBV12-3/TRBV12-4; abundance: few; j_gene: TRBJ2-3; CDR3aa: CASNQAADTQYF; CDR3nt: TGTGCCAGCAATCAAGCGGCAGATACGCAGTATTTT